This T cell receptor beta chain emerged from a study of blood T cells in healthy people across ages. Study findings and constraints: Age brought a roughly linear fall in TCR beta diversity measured per million T cells.

The table lists this clonotype with a few counts. Its antigen is not identified. The authors ran a second PCR of 7 to 11 cycles using a sample-barcoded 5' primer and a J-beta primer mix. TCRdb itself ran the 5' RACE reads through MiXCR, one entry per CDR3 protein. The data show some 750,000 distinct CDR3 sequences, around a fifth seen once. This TCR derives from a man aged 70-80 years in good health. Source material: blood.

The CDR3 reads CASRQTGTGGRAFF. The CDR3, as DNA: TGCGCCAGCAGACAAACCGGGACAGGGGGCCGCGCTTTCTTT. The V call is TRBV5-1, the J call TRBJ1-1, with TRBD1 identical over 12 bases. V lost 5 bases to trimming and J lost 11 bases; unmatched junction nucleotides: 10. This CDR3 is 14 amino acids long. Germline assignment: CDR1 SGHRS and CDR2 YFSETQ.